This T cell receptor beta chain appears in the sequencing data of a study of blood T cell repertoires in COVID-19 (dated by TCRdb to about 2020). In terms of the full investigation: Samples covering the acute and convalescent phases of COVID-19 were provided by collaborators in the United States, Italy and Spain. The material from the prospective study consisted of cDNA or gDNA derived from T cells, B-cell-depleted T cells, or PBMCs. The dataset comprised deeply sampled blood TCRbeta repertoires from subjects exposed to, actively infected with, or recovered from COVID-19. The repertoires were released in a freely available public database intended as a resource for research on the immune response to SARS-CoV-2. The samples were drawn from two sources: the first 160 participants of the ongoing ImmuneRACE study, and 1,000 to 1,500 subjects contributed by 6 global collaborators. Sample metadata almost always included a de-identified subject ID, COVID-19 status, age in years and sex. Where available, HLA class I and class II types were taken from metadata supplied by the sample provider and were not determined by assay-based typing. The study at large found these results: How much clinical and demographic metadata was included differed by source and by participant, and the metadata was provided uncurated.

The germline V gene provides CDR1 SGHTA and CDR2 FQGNSA. The CDR3 goes from the cysteine to the phenylalanine over 20 residues. Only the CDR3 part of the read is kept: 60 bases, read in frame from the first base. V is shortened by 0 bases, J by 8 bases, and the region joining them spans 29 bases. This clone was observed a few times. The antigen this receptor binds is unknown. It has no much larger one-base neighbor in the sample; base qualities were not kept. TCRbeta CDR3 regions were amplified from genomic DNA using the immunoSEQ Assay, a bias-controlled multiplex PCR. Turning to the authors' computational methods: Nucleated cell counts per sample were estimated from amplification of reference gene primers within the assay. Sequence reads were collapsed and filtered to measure the absolute abundance of every unique TCRbeta CDR3 rearrangement. For each sample, productive Simpson clonality was calculated as the square root of Simpson's diversity index across productive rearrangements. This is the immuneACCESS table as TCRdb keeps it, with only in-frame sequences that have V and J called. A part of the clones is gone; compared with another copy, unresolved V genes explain less than half, and the rest is unexplained. V and J calls and clone size follow that table, whereas D and trimming were derived from the DNA. This sample is represented by fewer than 300,000 clones; roughly 86% of them were singletons. The biggest ten clones account for around 2.5% of the sample.

Collaborating institutions collected whole blood in K2EDTA tubes following their own protocols. For TCRbeta analysis, collaborators shipped samples in one of three forms: frozen whole blood, isolated PBMCs, or DNA extracted from either of those sample types. The TCR was taken from a woman aged 45-65 years with acute or convalescent COVID-19. Source material: peripheral blood. The chain couples TRBV7-2 to TRBJ2-1; TRBD2 is a weak D gene call, 6 bases matching. The DNA is TGTGCCAGCAGCTTAGCGGCTAGGAGGGTTCCTAGGAAGGGTATCGATGAGCAGTTCTTC. Its translation is CASSLAARRVPRKGIDEQFF.